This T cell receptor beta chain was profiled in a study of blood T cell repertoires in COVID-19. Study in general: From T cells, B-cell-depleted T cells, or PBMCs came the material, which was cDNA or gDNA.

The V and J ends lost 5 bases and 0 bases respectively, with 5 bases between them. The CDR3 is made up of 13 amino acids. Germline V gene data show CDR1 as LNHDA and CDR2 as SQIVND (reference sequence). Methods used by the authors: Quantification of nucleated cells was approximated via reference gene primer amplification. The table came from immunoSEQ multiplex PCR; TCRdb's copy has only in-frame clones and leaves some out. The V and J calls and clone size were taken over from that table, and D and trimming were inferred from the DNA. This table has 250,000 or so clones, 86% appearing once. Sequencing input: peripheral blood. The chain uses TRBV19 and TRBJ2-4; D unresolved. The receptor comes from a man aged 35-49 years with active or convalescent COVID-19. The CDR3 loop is CASSLLAKNIQYF. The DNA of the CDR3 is TGTGCCAGTAGTCTCCTAGCCAAAAACATTCAGTACTTC.